This TCR beta chain was observed in a study of blood T cell repertoires in COVID-19. Study-level information: From the United States, Italy and Spain came samples of acute and convalescent COVID-19.

Participant-given clinical history determined each cohort assignment. Original methodology: The assay estimated nucleated cells by amplifying reference gene primers. Assay: immunoSEQ multiplex PCR; the TCRdb copy retains only in-frame clones and omits some. That table is the source of V, J and clone size, and D and trimming were worked out from the DNA. The sample contains roughly 170,000 clones, about four fifths of which appear only once. This clone is a singleton in its sample. Sequencing was carried out using PBMCs or T cells enriched from blood (not recorded which). The sequence derives from a man in his sixties who had recovered from COVID-19.

The CDR3, as DNA: TGTGCCAGCAGCCAAGATCCACAGGGGCCTAACTATGGCTACACCTTC. Translating it yields CASSQDPQGPNYGYTF. V usage is TRBV4-2 and J usage is TRBJ1-2; 7 bases match TRBD1. Germline V gene sequence: CDR1 LGHNA, CDR2 YNFKEQ. The CDR3 consists of 16 residues. The V gene end was trimmed by 0 bases and the J gene end by 0 bases; junction bases not matched to a gene: 4.